Below are 21 T cell receptor beta chains sequenced from a single sample in a study of T-cell memory formation after mild COVID-19. TCRdb reprocessed the 5' RACE reads with MiXCR, giving one entry per CDR3 protein. The sample includes approximately 340,000 distinct CDR3 sequences, about a sixth of them seen just once. Sequencing was performed on PBMCs or a T cell subset sorted from them (not recorded which). The receptors here all came from a man younger than 35 who had mild COVID-19 (a few samples of this study predate the infection). Cell type and time point are not known.

The chain links TRBV20-1 to TRBJ2-5; 8 positions agree with TRBD2. The CDR3 totals 12 residues. Germline CDR1 is DFQATT and CDR2 is SNEGSKA (reference sequence). Trimming removed 6 bases from V and 5 bases from J; junction bases left unmatched: 5. The CDR3 reads CSAVSGVETQYF. The CDR3 DNA sequence: TGCAGTGCAGTTAGCGGGGTCGAGACCCAGTACTTC.

The chain recombines TRBV4-2 with TRBJ2-5, with D possibly being TRBD1 (6 bases). Per the germline V gene, CDR1 is LGHNA and CDR2 is YNFKEQ. This CDR3 is built from 15 residues. Trimming took off 4 bases at V and 5 bases at J, with 17 bases between the two ends. CDR3 DNA sequence: TGTGCCAGCAGCCCCACACTCACAGGGCGGGAGACCCAGTACTTC. It encodes CASSPTLTGRETQYF.

The chain recombines TRBV4-3 with TRBJ2-3; D is uncertain. V lost 1 base, J lost 4 bases, and 18 bases lay in between. The CDR3 spans 17 residues. CDR1 and CDR2 (germline): LGHNA, YSLEER. The CDR3 DNA follows: TGCGCCAGCAGCCAAGGGGCGCAATTTAAGCTCCCAGATACGCAGTATTTT. This codes for CASSQGAQFKLPDTQYF.

This clonotype has ten or more counts. The V and J genes are TRBV4-3 and TRBJ2-3; D is undetermined. V was cut by 2 bases and J by 2 bases, with 14 bases left in between. The CDR3 consists of 16 residues. Germline CDR1 and CDR2: LGHNA and YSLEER. The CDR3 sequence is CASSQSGSPTTDTQYF. In DNA form, the CDR3 reads TGCGCCAGCAGCCAATCCGGTAGCCCCACCACAGATACGCAGTATTTT.

The V and J genes are TRBV2 and TRBJ2-1; 8 bases map to TRBD2. The CDR3 contains 18 residues. V lost 2 bases to trimming and J lost 3 bases; unmatched junction nucleotides: 12. In germline, CDR1 is SNHLY, CDR2 FYNNEI. CDR3 residues: CASSEKISGGDLYNEQFF. Here the CDR3 DNA reads TGTGCCAGCAGTGAAAAGATAAGCGGGGGAGACCTCTACAATGAGCAGTTCTTC.

This clonotype was seen many times. The chain recombines TRBV11-2 with TRBJ2-7; D is possibly TRBD1 (5 bases). Trimming cost V 5 bases and J 3 bases, with 8 bases left between them. The germline gives CDR1 SGHAT, CDR2 FQNNGV. The CDR3 loop spans 12 amino acids. DNA for the CDR3: TGTGCCAGCAGCCCCCAGGGCTACGAGCAGTACTTC. Its translation is CASSPQGYEQYF.

The sample holds many counts of this clonotype. The chain uses TRBV4-1 and TRBJ2-5, with TRBD1 matching over 8 bases. This CDR3 has 13 residues. Germline V lookup: CDR1 MGHRA, CDR2 YSYEKL. J was trimmed by 5 bases and V by 2 bases; bases with no gene match: 1. CDR3 sequence reads: CASSQQGAETQYF. As DNA, the CDR3 is TGCGCCAGCAGCCAACAGGGGGCCGAGACCCAGTACTTC.

The chain joins TRBV10-3 to TRBJ2-7, with D tentatively TRBD1 (6 bases). Germline V gene sequence: CDR1 ENHRY, CDR2 SYGVKD. Trimming cost V 0 bases and J 5 bases, with 8 bases left between them. The CDR3 is made up of 13 amino acids. DNA for the CDR3: TGTGCCATCAGTGAGTCCGCAGGGGACGAGCAGTACGTC. Residues: CAISESAGDEQYV.

In this sample, this clonotype turned up many times. The V call is TRBV7-9, the J call TRBJ2-3; the match to TRBD1 covers 8 bases. Germline-derived CDR1 and CDR2 are SEHNR and FQNEAQ (reference sequence). This CDR3 has 14 residues. V trimming: 7 bases; J trimming: 5 bases; junction bases outside the gene matches: 8. CDR3 sequence: CASIPTGEEDTQYF. CDR3 in DNA: TGTGCCAGCATCCCGACAGGGGAAGAAGATACGCAGTATTTT.

The V call is TRBV2, the J call TRBJ2-1; 10 positions match TRBD1. V gave up 5 bases and J gave up 10 bases; unmatched junction bases: 5. The CDR3 loop spans 13 amino acids. Germline CDR1 reads SNHLY; CDR2 reads FYNNEI. CDR3 nucleotides: TGTGCCAGCAGTCGACAGGGGGCGAGAGAGCAGTTCTTC. Amino acid sequence: CASSRQGAREQFF.

The genes are TRBV10-3 and TRBJ2-3; D is unclear. The CDR3 length is 12 residues. V lost 3 bases and J lost 1, with 2 bases in between. Germline loops: CDR1 ENHRY, CDR2 SYGVKD. CDR3: CAISDRTDTQYF. The DNA of the CDR3 is TGTGCCATCAGTGACCGCACAGATACGCAGTATTTT.

The chain uses TRBV12-3 or TRBV12-4 and TRBJ2-3; 8 positions match TRBD2. J was trimmed by 2 bases and V by 7 bases; bases with no gene match: 5. CDR3 length: 14 amino acids. The CDR3 spells CASTSGGVTDTQYF. The CDR3 DNA reads TGTGCCAGCACGTCCGGGGGGGTCACAGATACGCAGTATTTT.

The chain is built from TRBV6-2 or TRBV6-3 and TRBJ2-1; TRBD2 agrees at 13 bases. Trimming at V came to 6 bases and at J to 1 base, leaving 9 bases not matched to a gene. CDR3 size: 18 residues. Germline CDR1 is MNHEY and CDR2 is SVGEGT. CDR3 amino acids: CASSLLAGGPGSYNEQFF. The CDR3, as DNA: TGTGCCAGCAGCCTACTAGCGGGGGGGCCCGGGTCCTACAATGAGCAGTTCTTC.

The CDR3 DNA is TGTGCCAGCAGTGAATCAGGGTATGGCTACACCTTC. Its protein product is CASSESGYGYTF. The rearrangement links TRBV2 to TRBJ1-2; maybe TRBD1 (5 bases). This CDR3 region has 12 residues. Between the trimmed V and J ends, which lost 2 bases and 5 bases, there was a span of 6 bases. Germline V gene sequence: CDR1 SNHLY, CDR2 FYNNEI.

The V and J genes are TRBV6-2 or TRBV6-3 and TRBJ2-3, with a possible D match to TRBD2 (6 bases). Looked up from germline, CDR1 is MNHEY and CDR2 is SVGEGT. This CDR3 is built from 14 residues. Deletions cut 2 bases from V and 5 bases from J, with 11 bases between. The CDR3 bases are TGTGCCAGCAGTTACGGCGGGGCGGAAGATACGCAGTATTTT. Its protein is CASSYGGAEDTQYF.

This clonotype came up many times. CDR3 sequence reads: CASSLLAGAGTGELFF. DNA for the CDR3: TGTGCCAGCAGCCTCCTAGCGGGGGCTGGAACCGGGGAGCTGTTTTTT. The rearrangement uses TRBV7-6 and TRBJ2-2; the match to TRBD2 covers 10 bases. V lost 5 bases to trimming and J lost 5 bases; unmatched junction nucleotides: 8. This CDR3 comprises 16 residues. Germline loops: CDR1 SGHVS, CDR2 FNYEAQ.

This clonotype was seen repeatedly, ten times or more. V usage is TRBV7-2 and J usage is TRBJ1-5; D might be TRBD1 (5 bases). Deletions cut 5 bases from V and 3 bases from J, with 11 bases between. The CDR3 spans 14 residues. The germline V gene encodes CDR1 SGHTA and CDR2 FQGNSA. The CDR3 DNA reads as TGTGCCAGCAGCCCCGGGACGGTCAATCAGCCCCAGCATTTT. Amino acid sequence: CASSPGTVNQPQHF.

The gene calls are TRBV29-1 and TRBJ2-3; maybe TRBD2 (7 bases). The length of the CDR3 is 15 residues. Per germline, CDR1 SQVTM and CDR2 ANQGSEA. Here the CDR3 reads CSTRKGGTYADTQYF. CDR3 nucleotide sequence: TGCAGTACGAGGAAGGGAGGGACATACGCAGATACGCAGTATTTT.

This clonotype was detected ten times or more. The V call is TRBV4-3, the J call TRBJ2-2; TRBD2 is a possible D gene (6 bases). Germline V gene lookup returns CDR1 LGHNA and CDR2 YSLEER. Trimming took 0 bases from V and 7 from J, leaving 12 bases between them. CDR3 length equals 15 residues. The CDR3 here is CASSQDRGGIGELFF. CDR3 sequence (DNA): TGCGCCAGCAGCCAAGATCGGGGCGGGATCGGGGAGCTGTTTTTT.

This clonotype was observed a handful of times. The V call is TRBV5-6, the J call TRBJ2-4, with 7 bases that match TRBD1. V lost 4 bases and J lost 9; bases outside the gene matches: 10. Germline-derived CDR1 and CDR2 are SGHDT and YYEEEE. The length of the CDR3 is 14 residues. CDR3 sequence reads: CASSVGTRGTIQYF. CDR3 DNA: TGTGCCAGCAGCGTTGGGACCAGGGGGACCATTCAGTACTTC.

The rearrangement links TRBV20-1 to TRBJ2-3, with 8 positions matching TRBD2. The trim removed 3 bases at V and 3 bases at J, leaving 11 bases unmatched. Germline CDR1 is DFQATT and CDR2 is SNEGSKA (reference sequence). The CDR3 is made up of 16 amino acids. The CDR3 loop is CSASSWAGGHTDTQYF. CDR3 sequence (DNA): TGCAGTGCTAGCAGCTGGGCGGGGGGCCATACAGATACGCAGTATTTT.